This TCR beta chain is from a study of cytomegalovirus exposure and HLA in healthy donors. Trimming left V 3 bases short and J 8 bases short, with 20 bases between. This CDR3 is 16 amino acids long. Germline CDR1 SEHNR, CDR2 FQNEAQ (reference sequence). Assay: immunoSEQ multiplex PCR; the TCRdb copy retains only in-frame clones and omits some. The sample includes about 98,000 clones, roughly 87% of them seen just once. This TCR was sampled from a man younger than 35 in good health and CMV-seropositive. The material sequenced was PBMCs. The J gene is TRBJ2-1, the V gene TRBV7-9, with D tentatively TRBD2 (6 bases). The CDR3 loop reads CASSLEGLFFQHEQFF. DNA for the CDR3: TGTGCCAGCAGCTTGGAGGGACTTTTTTTCCAACATGAGCAGTTCTTC.